This T cell receptor beta chain emerged from a study of blood T cell repertoires in COVID-19. Produced via immunoSEQ multiplex PCR; TCRdb's table is partial and in-frame only. This sample has approximately 230,000 clones; 70% to 90% occur once, and the top ten carry 6% to 6.5%. V was shortened by 1 base and J by 4 bases, with 10 bases between the two germline ends. The CDR3 spans 13 residues. Germline V gene lookup returns CDR1 GTSNPN and CDR2 SVGIG (reference sequence). During active infection, Seattle patients enrolled and were then monitored through disease. The specimen sequenced was peripheral blood. This receptor was obtained from a woman between 25 and 40 years old with COVID-19, enrolled during active disease. The rearrangement links TRBV30 to TRBJ1-1; D gene unclear. The DNA of the CDR3 is TGTGCCTGGAGTGCAACAGTGCTCACTGAAGCTTTCTTT. Protein sequence: CAWSATVLTEAFF.